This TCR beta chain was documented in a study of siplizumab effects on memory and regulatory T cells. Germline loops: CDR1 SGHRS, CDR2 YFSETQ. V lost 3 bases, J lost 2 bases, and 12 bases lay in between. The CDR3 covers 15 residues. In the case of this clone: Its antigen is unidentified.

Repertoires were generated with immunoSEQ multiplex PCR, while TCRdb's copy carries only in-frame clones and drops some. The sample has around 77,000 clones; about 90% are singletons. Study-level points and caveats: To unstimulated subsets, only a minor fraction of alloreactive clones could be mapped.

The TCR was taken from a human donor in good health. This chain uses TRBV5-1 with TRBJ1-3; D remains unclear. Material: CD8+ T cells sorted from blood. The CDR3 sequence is CASSSLSSTGNTIYF. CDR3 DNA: TGCGCCAGCAGCTCCCTAAGTAGCACTGGAAACACCATATATTTT.